This passage covers 12 T cell receptor beta chains from one sample sequenced in a study of response to subunit inactivated influenza vaccine. TCRdb processed the RT-PCR reads anew with MiXCR; each CDR3 protein has one entry. The sample has 530,000 or so distinct CDR3 sequences, approximately 14% seen once. Sample: PBMCs from blood, taken 11 to 12 days after vaccination. The receptor set was obtained from a man aged 50-59 years who received an inactivated influenza vaccine.

A few counts support this clonotype. V gene TRBV7-9 combines with J gene TRBJ1-3; 8 bases fit TRBD1. The CDR3 is 15 residues long. CDR1 and CDR2 from the germline V gene are SEHNR and FQNEAQ (reference sequence). V shed 5 bases and J 10 bases; nucleotides not matched to a gene: 13. CDR3 DNA sequence: TGTGCCAGCAGCCACGGACAGGGAATGGAGCTTACCATATATTTT. As protein: CASSHGQGMELTIYF. The entire variable domain, with the rest obtained from reference TRBV7-9 and TRBJ1-3, is as follows: DTGVSQNPRHKITKRGQNVTFRCDPISEHNRLYWYRQTLGQGPEFLTYFQNEAQLEKSRLLSDRFSAERPKGSFSTLEIQRTEQGDSAMYLCASSHGQGMELTIYFGEGSWLTVV.

This clonotype was picked up many times. The genes are TRBV6-1 and TRBJ1-5; 7 bases fit TRBD1. This CDR3 is built from 14 residues. Trimming cost V 6 bases and J 2 bases; bases outside gene matches: 4. From germline, CDR1 is MNHNS and CDR2 SASEGT. The CDR3 DNA follows: TGTGCCAGCAGGCCAGGGGGTGGCAATCAGCCCCAGCATTTT. Translated: CASRPGGGNQPQHF.

This clonotype was seen ten or more times. CDR3 sequence (DNA): TGTGCCAGCAGTTTCATAAGGTTGGGTGCGAGCACGGGGACCCAGTACTTC. As protein: CASSFIRLGASTGTQYF. The chain joins TRBV27 to TRBJ2-5; D is unclear. Germline V gene data show CDR1 as MNHEY and CDR2 as SMNVEV (reference sequence). Between the trimmed V and J ends, which lost 3 bases and 7 bases, there was a span of 24 bases. This CDR3 has 17 amino acids.

The chain joins TRBV6-2 or TRBV6-3 to TRBJ1-5; tentatively, D is TRBD1 (5 bases). With 8 bases removed from V and 2 bases from J, the gap between germline ends came to 16 bases. Germline-derived CDR1 and CDR2 are MNHEY and SVGEGT. The CDR3 sequence is 15 residues long. CDR3 sequence reads: CASCDSWIGNQPQHF. The DNA of the CDR3 is TGTGCCAGCTGTGACAGTTGGATTGGCAATCAGCCCCAGCATTTT.

Remarks on this clonotype: With a much larger clone just one base away, this may be a read error. The rearrangement joins TRBV5-1 to TRBJ2-6, with 7 nucleotides matching TRBD2. CDR1 and CDR2 (germline): SGHRS, YFSETQ. V shed 4 bases, J shed 3 bases, and the junction held 7 bases outside the gene matches. CDR3 length equals 16 residues. The CDR3 DNA follows: TGCGCCAGCAGCCCCTGGGGGGGTTATGGGGCCAACGTCCTGACTTTC. Encoded protein: CASSPWGGYGANVLTF. Drawing the rest from reference TRBV5-1 and TRBJ2-6, the complete variable domain is KAGVTQTPRYLIKTRGQQVTLSCSPISGHRSVSWYQQTPGQGLQFLFEYFSETQRNKGNFPGRFSGRQFSNSRSEMNVSTLELGDSALYLCASSPWGGYGANVLTFGAGSRLTVL.

This clonotype was detected ten times or more. J is TRBJ2-3 and V is TRBV7-2; D gene uncertain. CDR3 length: 15 residues. V was pared by 1 base and J by 6 bases, with 14 bases between. Germline V gene lookup returns CDR1 SGHTA and CDR2 FQGNSA. The CDR3 loop reads CASSLDPPPRDTQYF. Written as DNA, the CDR3 is TGTGCCAGCAGCTTAGATCCCCCCCCTCGGGATACGCAGTATTTT.

The chain couples TRBV7-2 to TRBJ1-4; D might be TRBD1 (5 bases). V dropped 0 bases and J dropped 7 bases, with 9 bases sitting between them. Germline V gives CDR1 SGHTA, CDR2 FQGNSA. This CDR3 is 14 amino acids long. The CDR3 is CASSLAGTGEKLFF. In DNA, the CDR3 is TGTGCCAGCAGCTTAGCCGGGACGGGTGAAAAACTGTTTTTT.

Only a few counts were recorded for this clonotype. The chain carries TRBV25-1 and TRBJ2-7; 7 bases are a match to TRBD1. Germline CDR1 MGHDK, CDR2 SYGVNS. The CDR3 has 12 amino acids. J was trimmed by 5 bases and V by 3 bases; bases with no gene match: 1. CDR3 loop: CASSDDRDEQYF. DNA of the CDR3: TGTGCCAGCAGTGACGACAGGGACGAGCAGTACTTC.

This clonotype was counted between two and nine times. This chain connects TRBV12-3 or TRBV12-4 to TRBJ2-1; the D call may be TRBD1 or TRBD2 (5 bases each). V was trimmed by 7 bases and J by 9 bases, leaving 19 bases between them. This CDR3 spans 14 amino acids. CDR3 nucleotides: TGTGCCAGCACCCAAGGGACCAAGGCCGCTGAGCAGTTCTTC. It specifies CASTQGTKAAEQFF.

This clonotype was found a few times. V usage is TRBV7-3 and J usage is TRBJ2-3; 12 bases agree with TRBD2. CDR3 length: 20 amino acids. V was pared by 1 base and J by 0 bases, with 11 bases of the junction left unmatched. Germline loops: CDR1 SGHTA, CDR2 FQGTGA. The CDR3 coding sequence is TGTGCCAGCAGCTTAAGGTCAAGTGGACTAGCGGGAACTAGCACAGATACGCAGTATTTT. This translates into CASSLRSSGLAGTSTDTQYF. Looking up the rest from reference TRBV7-3 and TRBJ2-3 gives the full variable domain: GAGVSQTPSNKVTEKGKYVELRCDPISGHTALYWYRQSLGQGPEFLIYFQGTGAADDSGLPNDRFFAVRPEGSVSTLKIQRTERGDSAVYLCASSLRSSGLAGTSTDTQYFGPGTRLTVL.

With regard to this clonotype: This clone may be a read error of a much larger clone one base away. The chain links TRBV11-2 to TRBJ2-1; TRBD2 is a possible D gene (5 bases). The germline V gene encodes CDR1 SGHAT and CDR2 FQNNGV. V lost 5 bases, J lost 3 bases, and 11 bases lay in between. The CDR3 totals 14 residues. The CDR3 reads CASSIGVGYNEQFF. The CDR3 region has the DNA TGTGCCAGCAGCATCGGGGTCGGCTACAATGAGCAGTTCTTC.

The rearrangement joins TRBV28 to TRBJ2-7, with D perhaps being TRBD1 or TRBD2 (5 bases each). CDR3 length: 14 residues. Per the germline V gene, CDR1 is MDHEN and CDR2 is SYDVKM. The V and J ends lost 2 bases and 5 bases respectively, with 13 bases between them. The CDR3 DNA reads as TGTGCCAGCAGTTTAGGGGCAGGAGGCAACGAGCAGTACTTC. Protein product: CASSLGAGGNEQYF.